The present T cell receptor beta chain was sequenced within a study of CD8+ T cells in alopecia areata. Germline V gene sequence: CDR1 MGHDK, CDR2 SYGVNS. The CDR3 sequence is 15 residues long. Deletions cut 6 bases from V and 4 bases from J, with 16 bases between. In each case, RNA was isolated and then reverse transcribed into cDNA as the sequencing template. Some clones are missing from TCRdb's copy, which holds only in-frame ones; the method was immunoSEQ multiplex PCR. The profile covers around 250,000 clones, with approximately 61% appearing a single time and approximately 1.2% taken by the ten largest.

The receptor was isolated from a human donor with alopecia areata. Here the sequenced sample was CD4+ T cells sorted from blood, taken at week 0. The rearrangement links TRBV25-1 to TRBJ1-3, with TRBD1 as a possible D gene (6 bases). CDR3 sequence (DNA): TGTGCCAGCAGCGACCTCCGGGGGCCAGGAAACACCATATATTTT. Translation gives CASSDLRGPGNTIYF.